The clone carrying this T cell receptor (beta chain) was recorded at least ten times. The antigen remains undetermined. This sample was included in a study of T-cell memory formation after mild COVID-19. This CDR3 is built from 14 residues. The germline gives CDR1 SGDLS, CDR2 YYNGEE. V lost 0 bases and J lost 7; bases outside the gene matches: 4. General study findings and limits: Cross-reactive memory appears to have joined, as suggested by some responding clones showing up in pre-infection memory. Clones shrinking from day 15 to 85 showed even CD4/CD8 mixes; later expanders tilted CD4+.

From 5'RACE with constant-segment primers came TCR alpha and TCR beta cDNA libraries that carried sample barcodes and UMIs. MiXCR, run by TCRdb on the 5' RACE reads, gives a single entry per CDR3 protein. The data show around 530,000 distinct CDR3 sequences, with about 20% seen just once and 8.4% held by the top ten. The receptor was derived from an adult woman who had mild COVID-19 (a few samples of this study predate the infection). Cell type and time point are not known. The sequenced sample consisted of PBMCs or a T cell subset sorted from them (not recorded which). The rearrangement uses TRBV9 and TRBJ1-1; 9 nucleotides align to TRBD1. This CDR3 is CASSVGTGGNEAFF. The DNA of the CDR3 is TGTGCCAGCAGCGTAGGAACAGGGGGCAATGAAGCTTTCTTT.